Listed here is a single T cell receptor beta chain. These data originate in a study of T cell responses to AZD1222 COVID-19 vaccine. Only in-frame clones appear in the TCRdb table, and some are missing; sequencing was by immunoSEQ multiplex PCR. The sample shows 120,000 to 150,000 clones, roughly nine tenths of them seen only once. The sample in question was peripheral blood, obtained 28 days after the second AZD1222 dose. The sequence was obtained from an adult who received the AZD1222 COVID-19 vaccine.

This CDR3 is CASSIYNGMSDEQFF. The DNA of the CDR3 is TGTGCCAGTAGTATTTACAACGGTATGAGCGATGAGCAGTTCTTC. This chain uses TRBV19 with TRBJ2-1, with D unresolved. The V end lost 3 bases, the J end lost 8 bases, and 17 bases lay between the germline ends. Germline CDR1 is LNHDA and CDR2 is SQIVND (reference sequence). The CDR3 runs 15 residues.